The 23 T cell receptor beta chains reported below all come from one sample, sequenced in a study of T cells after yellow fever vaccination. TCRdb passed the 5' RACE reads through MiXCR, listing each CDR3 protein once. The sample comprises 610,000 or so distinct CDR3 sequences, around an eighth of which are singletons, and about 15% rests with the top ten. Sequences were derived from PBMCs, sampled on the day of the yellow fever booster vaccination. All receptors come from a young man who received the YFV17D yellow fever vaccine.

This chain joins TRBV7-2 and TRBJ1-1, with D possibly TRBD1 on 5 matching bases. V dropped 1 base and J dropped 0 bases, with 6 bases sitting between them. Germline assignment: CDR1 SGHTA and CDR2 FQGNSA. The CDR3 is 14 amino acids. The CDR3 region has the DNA TGTGCCAGCAGCTTAGGGACAATGAACACTGAAGCTTTCTTT. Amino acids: CASSLGTMNTEAFF.

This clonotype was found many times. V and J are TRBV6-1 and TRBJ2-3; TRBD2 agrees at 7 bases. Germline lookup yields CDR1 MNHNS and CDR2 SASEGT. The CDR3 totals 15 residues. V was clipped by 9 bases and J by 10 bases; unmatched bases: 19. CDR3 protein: CASRGGLGLNNAQYF. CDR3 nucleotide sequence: TGTGCCAGTCGTGGCGGACTAGGTTTAAATAATGCGCAGTATTTT.

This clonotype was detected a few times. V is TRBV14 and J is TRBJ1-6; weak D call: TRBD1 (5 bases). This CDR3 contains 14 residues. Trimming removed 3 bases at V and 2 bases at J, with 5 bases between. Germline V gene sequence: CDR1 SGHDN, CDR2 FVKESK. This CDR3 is CASSQGAYNSPLHF. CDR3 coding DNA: TGTGCCAGCAGCCAGGGGGCCTATAATTCACCCCTCCACTTT.

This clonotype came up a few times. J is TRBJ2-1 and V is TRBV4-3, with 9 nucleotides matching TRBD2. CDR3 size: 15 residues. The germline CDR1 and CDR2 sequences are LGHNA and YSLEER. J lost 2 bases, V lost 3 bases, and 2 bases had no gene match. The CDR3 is CASSHAGGAYNEQFF. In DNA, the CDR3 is TGCGCCAGCAGCCATGCGGGGGGGGCCTACAATGAGCAGTTCTTC.

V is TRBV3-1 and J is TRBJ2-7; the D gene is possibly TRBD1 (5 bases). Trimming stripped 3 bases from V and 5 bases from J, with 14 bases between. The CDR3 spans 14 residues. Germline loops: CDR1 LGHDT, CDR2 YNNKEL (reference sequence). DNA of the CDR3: TGTGCCAGCAGCCATAGGGGTATGGTTGACGAGCAGTACTTC. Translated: CASSHRGMVDEQYF.

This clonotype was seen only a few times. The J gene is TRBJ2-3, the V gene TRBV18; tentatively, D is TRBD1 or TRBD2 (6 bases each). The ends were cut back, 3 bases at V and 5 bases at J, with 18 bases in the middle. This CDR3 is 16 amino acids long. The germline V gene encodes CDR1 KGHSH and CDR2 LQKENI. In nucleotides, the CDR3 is TGTGCCAGCTCACCTCAAGACCCGGGGGCGGGAGATACGCAGTATTTT. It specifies CASSPQDPGAGDTQYF.

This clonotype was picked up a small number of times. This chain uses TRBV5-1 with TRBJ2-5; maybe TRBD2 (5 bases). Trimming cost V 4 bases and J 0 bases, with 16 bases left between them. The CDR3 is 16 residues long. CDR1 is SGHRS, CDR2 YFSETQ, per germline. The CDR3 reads CASSREGHGYQETQYF. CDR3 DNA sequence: TGCGCCAGCAGCCGGGAAGGGCATGGATACCAAGAGACCCAGTACTTC.

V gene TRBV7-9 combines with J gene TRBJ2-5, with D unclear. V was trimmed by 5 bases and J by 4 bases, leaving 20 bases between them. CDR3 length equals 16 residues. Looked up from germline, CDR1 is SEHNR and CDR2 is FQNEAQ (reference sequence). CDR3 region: CASSVLLRSSGETQYF. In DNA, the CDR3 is TGTGCCAGCAGCGTACTACTCCGCAGTTCAGGAGAGACCCAGTACTTC.

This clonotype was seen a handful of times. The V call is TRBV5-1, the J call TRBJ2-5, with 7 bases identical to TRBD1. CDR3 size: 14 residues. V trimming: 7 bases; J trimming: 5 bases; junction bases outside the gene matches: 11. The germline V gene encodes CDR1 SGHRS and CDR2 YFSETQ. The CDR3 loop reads CASCRGQRGETQYF. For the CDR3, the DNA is TGCGCCAGCTGCAGGGGACAGAGGGGGGAGACCCAGTACTTC.

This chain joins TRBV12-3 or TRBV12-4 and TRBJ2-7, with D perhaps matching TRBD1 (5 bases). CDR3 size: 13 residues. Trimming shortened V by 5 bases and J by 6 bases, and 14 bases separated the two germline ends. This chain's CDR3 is CASSNTYRGEQYF. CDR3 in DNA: TGTGCCAGCAGTAATACCTATAGGGGCGAGCAGTACTTC.

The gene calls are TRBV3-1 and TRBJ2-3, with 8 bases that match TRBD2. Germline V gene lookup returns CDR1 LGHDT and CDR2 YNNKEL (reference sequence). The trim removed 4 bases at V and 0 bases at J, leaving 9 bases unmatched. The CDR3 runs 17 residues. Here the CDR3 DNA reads TGTGCCAGCAGCCGAGGGACTAGAGTTACTAGCACAGATACGCAGTATTTT. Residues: CASSRGTRVTSTDTQYF.

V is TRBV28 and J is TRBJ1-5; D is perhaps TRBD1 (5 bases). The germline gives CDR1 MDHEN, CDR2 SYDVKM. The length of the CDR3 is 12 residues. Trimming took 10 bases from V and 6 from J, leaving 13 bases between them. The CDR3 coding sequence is TGTGCCACCCGACAGTTGAGTCAGCCCCAGCATTTT. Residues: CATRQLSQPQHF.

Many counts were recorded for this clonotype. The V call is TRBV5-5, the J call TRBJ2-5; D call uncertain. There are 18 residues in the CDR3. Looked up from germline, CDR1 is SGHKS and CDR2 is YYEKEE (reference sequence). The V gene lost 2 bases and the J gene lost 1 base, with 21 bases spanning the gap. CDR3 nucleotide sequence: TGTGCCAGCAGCTTCCCAAAGACCGGAGCCCAGACCCAAGAGACCCAGTACTTC. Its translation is CASSFPKTGAQTQETQYF.

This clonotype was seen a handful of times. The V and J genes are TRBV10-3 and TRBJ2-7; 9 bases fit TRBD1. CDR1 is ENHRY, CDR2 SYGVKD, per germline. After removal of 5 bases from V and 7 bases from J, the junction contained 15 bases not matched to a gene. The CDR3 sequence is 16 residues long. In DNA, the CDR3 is TGTGCCATCAGTAATTCCGGGACAGGGTTCGAGGGGGAGCAGTACTTC. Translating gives CAISNSGTGFEGEQYF.

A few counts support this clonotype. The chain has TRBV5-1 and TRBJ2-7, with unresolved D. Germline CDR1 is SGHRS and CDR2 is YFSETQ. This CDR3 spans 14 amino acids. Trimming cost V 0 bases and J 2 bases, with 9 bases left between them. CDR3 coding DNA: TGCGCCAGCAGCTTGGGACGGAGCCCCTACGAGCAGTACTTC. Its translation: CASSLGRSPYEQYF.

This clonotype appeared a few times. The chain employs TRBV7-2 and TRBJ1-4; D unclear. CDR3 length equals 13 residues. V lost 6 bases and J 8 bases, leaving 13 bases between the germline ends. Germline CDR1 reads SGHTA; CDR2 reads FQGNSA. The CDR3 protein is CASRSTEPEKLFF. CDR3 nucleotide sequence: TGTGCCAGCAGGTCAACAGAACCCGAAAAACTGTTTTTT.

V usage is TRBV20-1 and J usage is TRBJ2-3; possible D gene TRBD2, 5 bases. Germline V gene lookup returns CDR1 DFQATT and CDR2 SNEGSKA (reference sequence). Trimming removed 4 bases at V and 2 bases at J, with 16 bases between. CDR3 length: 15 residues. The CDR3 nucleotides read TGCAGTGCTACTGACTCGGGATGGGTCACAGATACGCAGTATTTT. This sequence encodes CSATDSGWVTDTQYF.

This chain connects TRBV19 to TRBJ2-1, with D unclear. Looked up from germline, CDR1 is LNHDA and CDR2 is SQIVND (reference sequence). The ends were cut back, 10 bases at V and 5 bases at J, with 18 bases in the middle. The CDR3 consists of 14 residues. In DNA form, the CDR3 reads TGTGCCACTACCTCTGGTCCATCCAACAATGAGCAGTTCTTC. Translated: CATTSGPSNNEQFF. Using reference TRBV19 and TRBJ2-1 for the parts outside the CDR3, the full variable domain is DGGITQSPKYLFRKEGQNVTLSCEQNLNHDAMYWYRQDPGQGLRLIYYSQIVNDFQKGDIAEGYSVSREKKESFPLTVTSAQKNPTAFYLCATTSGPSNNEQFFGPGTRLTVL.

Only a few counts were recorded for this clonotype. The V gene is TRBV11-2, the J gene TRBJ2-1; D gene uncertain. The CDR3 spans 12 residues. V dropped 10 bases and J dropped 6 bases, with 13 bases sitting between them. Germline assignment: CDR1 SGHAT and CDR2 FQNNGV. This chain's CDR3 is CATSGWRNEQFF. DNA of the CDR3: TGTGCCACCTCCGGCTGGCGCAATGAGCAGTTCTTC.

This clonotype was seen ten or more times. This chain's CDR3 is CASSFPTSGSGELFF. The CDR3 nucleotides are TGTGCCAGCAGTTTCCCGACTAGCGGTAGCGGGGAGCTGTTTTTT. V usage is TRBV12-3 or TRBV12-4 and J usage is TRBJ2-2; 9 nucleotides align to TRBD2. V shed 3 bases, J shed 7 bases, and the junction held 6 bases outside the gene matches. The CDR3 consists of 15 residues.

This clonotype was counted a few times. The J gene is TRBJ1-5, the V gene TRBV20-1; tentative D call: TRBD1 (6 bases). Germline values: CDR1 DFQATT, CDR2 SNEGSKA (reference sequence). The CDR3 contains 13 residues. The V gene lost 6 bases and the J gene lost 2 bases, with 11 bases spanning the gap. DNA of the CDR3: TGCAGTGCCTCCAGGACAGGCAATCAGCCCCAGCATTTT. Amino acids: CSASRTGNQPQHF.

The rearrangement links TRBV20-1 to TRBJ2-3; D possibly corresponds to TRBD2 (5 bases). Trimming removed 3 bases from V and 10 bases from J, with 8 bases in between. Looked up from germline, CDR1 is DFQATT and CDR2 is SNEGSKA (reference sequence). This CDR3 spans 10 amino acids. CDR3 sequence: CSASVGAQYF. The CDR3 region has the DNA TGCAGTGCTAGTGTGGGAGCGCAGTATTTT.

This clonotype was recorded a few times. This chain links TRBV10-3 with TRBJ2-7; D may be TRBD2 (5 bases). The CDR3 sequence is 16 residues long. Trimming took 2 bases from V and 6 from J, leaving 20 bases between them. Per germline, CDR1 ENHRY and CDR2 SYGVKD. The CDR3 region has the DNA TGTGCCATCAGTGAGGGGCTAGCAAACATAGCCGGCGAGCAGTACTTC. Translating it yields CAISEGLANIAGEQYF.